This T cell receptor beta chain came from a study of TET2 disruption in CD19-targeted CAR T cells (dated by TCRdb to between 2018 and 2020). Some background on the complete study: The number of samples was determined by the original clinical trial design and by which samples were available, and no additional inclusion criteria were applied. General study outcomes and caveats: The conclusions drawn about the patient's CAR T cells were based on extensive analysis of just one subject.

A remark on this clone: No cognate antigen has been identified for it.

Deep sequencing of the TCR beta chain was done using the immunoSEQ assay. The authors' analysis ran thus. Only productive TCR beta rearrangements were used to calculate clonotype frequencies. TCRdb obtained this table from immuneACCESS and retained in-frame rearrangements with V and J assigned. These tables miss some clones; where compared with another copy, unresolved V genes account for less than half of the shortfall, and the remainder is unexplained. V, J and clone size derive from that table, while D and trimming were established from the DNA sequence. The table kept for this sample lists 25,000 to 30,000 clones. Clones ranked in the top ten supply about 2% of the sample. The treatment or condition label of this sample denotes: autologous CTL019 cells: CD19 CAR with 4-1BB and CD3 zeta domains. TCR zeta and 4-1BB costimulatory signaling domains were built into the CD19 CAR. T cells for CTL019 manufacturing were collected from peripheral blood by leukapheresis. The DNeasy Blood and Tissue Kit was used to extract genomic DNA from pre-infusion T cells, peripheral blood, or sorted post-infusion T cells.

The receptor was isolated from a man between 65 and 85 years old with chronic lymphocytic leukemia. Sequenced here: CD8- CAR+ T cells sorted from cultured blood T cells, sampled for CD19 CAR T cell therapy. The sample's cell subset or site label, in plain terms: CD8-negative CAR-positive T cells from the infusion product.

The part of the CDR3 DNA that was read is TGTGCCAGCTCACCACGCTCAGGGGGCCTCACCGGGGAG. It codes for CASSPRSGGLTGE. The whole CDR3 protein reads CASSPRSGGLTGELFF. Here the chain combines TRBV18 and TRBJ2-2, with 8 middle bases fitting TRBD1. The read finishes 3 residues shy of the CDR3 end, and the germline J gene is used to complete it. The CDR3 goes from the cysteine to the phenylalanine over 16 residues. The DNA has 39 bases, all within the CDR3, and is read from base 1. Ends trimmed: V by 1 base, J by 4 bases; bases unmatched to a gene: 5. CDR1 and CDR2, per the germline V gene, are KGHSH and LQKENI.